This T cell receptor beta chain was sequenced during a study of cytomegalovirus exposure and HLA in healthy donors. Study-wide points: Altogether, 164 TCR beta chains were recorded as cytomegalovirus-associated. Cytomegalovirus status, reportedly, was diagnosed with high specificity and sensitivity by the classifier.

This CDR3 has 14 amino acids. Trimming removed 1 base from V and 1 base from J, with 7 bases in between. Germline lookup yields CDR1 SEHNR and CDR2 FQNEAQ (reference sequence). Generated by immunoSEQ multiplex PCR, the TCRdb table keeps only in-frame clones and is missing some. The repertoire holds some 120,000 clones, with roughly 86% as singletons. As to this clone: Its antigen is unidentified.

The J gene is TRBJ2-5, the V gene TRBV7-9, with D tentatively TRBD2 (5 bases). What was sequenced was PBMCs. The TCR was taken from a man aged 25-45 years in good health and CMV-seronegative. The CDR3 sequence: CASSLEDFQETQYF. CDR3 DNA sequence: TGTGCCAGCAGCTTAGAGGACTTCCAAGAGACCCAGTACTTC.